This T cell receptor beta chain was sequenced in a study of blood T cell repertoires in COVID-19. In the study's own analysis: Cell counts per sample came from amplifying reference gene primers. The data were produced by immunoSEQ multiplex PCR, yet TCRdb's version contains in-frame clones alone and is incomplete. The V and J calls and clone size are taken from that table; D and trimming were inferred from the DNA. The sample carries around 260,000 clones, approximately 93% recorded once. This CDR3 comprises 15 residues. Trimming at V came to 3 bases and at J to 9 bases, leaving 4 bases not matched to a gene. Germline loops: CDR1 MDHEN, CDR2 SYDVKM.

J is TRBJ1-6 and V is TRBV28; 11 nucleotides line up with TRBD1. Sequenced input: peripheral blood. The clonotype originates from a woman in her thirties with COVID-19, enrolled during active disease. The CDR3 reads CASSFVGTGGSPLHF. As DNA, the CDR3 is TGTGCCAGCAGTTTTGTCGGGACAGGGGGTTCACCCCTCCACTTT.